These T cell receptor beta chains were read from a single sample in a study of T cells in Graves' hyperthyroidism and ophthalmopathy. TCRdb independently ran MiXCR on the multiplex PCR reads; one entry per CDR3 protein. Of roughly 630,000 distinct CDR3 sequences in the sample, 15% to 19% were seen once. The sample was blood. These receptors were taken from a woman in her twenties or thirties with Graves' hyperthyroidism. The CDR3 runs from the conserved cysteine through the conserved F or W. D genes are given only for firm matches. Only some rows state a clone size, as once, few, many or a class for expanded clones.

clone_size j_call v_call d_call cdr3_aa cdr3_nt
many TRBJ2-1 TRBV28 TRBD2 CASSPGLAGTRLHNEQFF TGTGCCAGCAGTCCAGGACTAGCGGGGACACGACTCCACAATGAGCAGTTCTTC
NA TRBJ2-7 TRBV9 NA CASSVGGLQNEQYF TGTGCCAGCAGCGTAGGGGGGCTTCAGAACGAGCAGTACTTC
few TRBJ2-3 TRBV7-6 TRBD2 CASSPGLAEADTQYF TGTGCCAGCAGCCCTGGACTAGCGGAGGCAGATACGCAGTATTTT
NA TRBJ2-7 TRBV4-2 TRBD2 CASSQGDSGKAIDEQYF TGTGCCAGCAGCCAAGGAGATAGCGGGAAAGCGATCGATGAGCAGTACTTC
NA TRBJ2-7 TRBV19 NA CASSMGSPYEQYF TGTGCCAGTAGTATGGGAAGCCCCTACGAGCAGTACTTC
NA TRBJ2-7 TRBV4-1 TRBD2 CASSQGFGLAGGQQYF TGCGCCAGCAGCCAAGGTTTTGGACTAGCGGGAGGGCAGCAGTACTTC
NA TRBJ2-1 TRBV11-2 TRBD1 CASSSSTGGNEQFF TGTGCCAGCAGCTCATCGACAGGGGGCAATGAGCAGTTCTTC
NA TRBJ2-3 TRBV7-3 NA CASSLTLSDGDTQYF TGTGCCAGCAGCTTAACGTTGAGCGATGGAGATACGCAGTATTTT
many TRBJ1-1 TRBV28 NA CASSLGGQLYEAFF TGTGCCAGCAGTTTAGGGGGGCAACTATATGAAGCTTTCTTT
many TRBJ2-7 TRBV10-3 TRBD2 CAIRGLADEQYF TGTGCCATCAGGGGACTAGCCGACGAGCAGTACTTC
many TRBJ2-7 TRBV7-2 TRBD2 CASSFVLAGGRYEQYF TGTGCCAGCAGCTTTGTCCTAGCGGGAGGGCGTTACGAGCAGTACTTC
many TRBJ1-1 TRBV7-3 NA CASSPGGWLLSLAEAFF TGTGCCAGCAGCCCTGGAGGTTGGCTGCTGAGTTTGGCTGAAGCTTTCTTT
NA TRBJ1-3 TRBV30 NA CAWSVRGSTGNTIYF TGTGCCTGGAGTGTACGGGGGTCTACTGGAAACACCATATATTTT
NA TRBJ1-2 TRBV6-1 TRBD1 CASAQDRGHGYTF TGTGCCAGCGCCCAGGACAGGGGGCATGGCTACACCTTC
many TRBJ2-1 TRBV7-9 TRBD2 CASSLVRLAGGFYNEQFF TGTGCCAGCAGCTTAGTTCGGCTAGCGGGAGGATTCTACAATGAGCAGTTCTTC
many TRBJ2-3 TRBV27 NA CASSGSVDTQYF TGTGCCAGCAGTGGTAGCGTAGATACGCAGTATTTT
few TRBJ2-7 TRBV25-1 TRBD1 CASIKQGEVYEQYF TGTGCCAGCATTAAACAGGGGGAAGTCTACGAGCAGTACTTC
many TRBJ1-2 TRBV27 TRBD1 CASTPYAGGADYGYTF TGTGCCAGCACCCCGTACGCAGGGGGCGCCGACTATGGCTACACCTTC
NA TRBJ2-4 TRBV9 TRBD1 CASSARDRGAKNIQYF TGTGCCAGCAGCGCTCGGGACAGGGGGGCCAAAAACATTCAGTACTTC
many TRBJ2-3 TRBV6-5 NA CASSYSWSGTDTQYF TGTGCCAGCAGTTACTCTTGGTCCGGCACAGATACGCAGTATTTT
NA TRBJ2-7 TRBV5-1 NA CASRPGPLGEQYF TGCGCCAGCAGACCCGGCCCCCTGGGCGAGCAGTACTTC
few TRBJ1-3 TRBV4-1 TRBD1 CASSQERGTVSGNTIYF TGCGCCAGCAGCCAAGAACGGGGGACAGTCTCTGGAAACACCATATATTTT
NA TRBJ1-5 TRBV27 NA CASSALNQPQHF TGTGCCAGCAGTGCCTTGAATCAGCCCCAGCATTTT
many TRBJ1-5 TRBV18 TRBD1 CASSPGTGGFQPQHF TGTGCCAGCTCCCCCGGGACAGGGGGCTTCCAGCCCCAGCATTTT
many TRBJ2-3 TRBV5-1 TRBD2 CASSFLAVTSTDTQYF TGCGCCAGCAGCTTCCTAGCGGTTACAAGCACAGATACGCAGTATTTT
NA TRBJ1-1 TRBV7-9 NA CASSIEAAEAFF TGTGCCAGCAGCATCGAGGCGGCTGAAGCTTTCTTT
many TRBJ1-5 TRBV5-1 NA CASSLDHTQPQHF TGCGCCAGCAGCTTGGACCATACTCAGCCCCAGCATTTT
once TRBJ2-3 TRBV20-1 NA CSANPLRLGTDTQYF TGCAGTGCTAATCCCCTAAGACTAGGGACAGATACGCAGTATTTT
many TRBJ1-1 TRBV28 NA CASRERTAWNTEAFF TGTGCCAGCAGAGAGCGGACAGCATGGAACACTGAAGCTTTCTTT
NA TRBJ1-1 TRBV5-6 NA CASSPLFQGNTEAFF TGTGCCAGCAGCCCCCTGTTTCAGGGGAACACTGAAGCTTTCTTT
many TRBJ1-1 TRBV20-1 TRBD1 CSAREDRGGNTEAFF TGCAGTGCTAGAGAGGACAGGGGTGGGAACACTGAAGCTTTCTTT
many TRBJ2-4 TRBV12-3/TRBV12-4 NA CASSLYTGLKNIQYF TGTGCCAGCAGTTTATATACTGGGCTCAAAAACATTCAGTACTTC
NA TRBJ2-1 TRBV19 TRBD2 CASSTRTSGRGEQFF TGTGCCAGTAGTACCAGGACTAGCGGGAGGGGAGAGCAGTTCTTC
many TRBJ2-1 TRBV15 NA CATSSGWLANNNEQFF TGTGCCACCAGCAGTGGGTGGCTAGCGAACAACAATGAGCAGTTCTTC